This T cell receptor (beta chain) derives from a study of Ad26.COV2.S vaccination and SARS-CoV-2 variants. At the level of the study: Once or twice, 56 days apart, Ad26.COV2.S was delivered intramuscularly.

V dropped 0 bases and J dropped 0; count of bases not matched to a gene: 2. Germline CDR1 is SGHRS and CDR2 is YFSETQ. The CDR3 runs 16 residues. TCRdb's table, derived via immunoSEQ multiplex PCR, lists solely in-frame clones and lacks some. The sample lists approximately 420,000 clones; roughly nine tenths were seen once. Regarding treatment: some 19 received Ad26.COV2.S at low or high dose, single or two shots; several received placebo; per-sample allocation not given. The samples date from day 63 after the first vaccine or placebo injection. The chain links TRBV5-1 to TRBJ2-1; 8 nucleotides match TRBD2. The input for sequencing was peripheral blood, taken in a trial of Ad26.COV2.S vaccine versus placebo. The receptor was derived from a person between 18 and 65 years old who received the Ad26.COV2.S COVID-19 vaccine or a placebo. In nucleotides, the CDR3 is TGCGCCAGCAGCTTGGACGGGGGGGTCTCCTACAATGAGCAGTTCTTC. Translated, it gives CASSLDGGVSYNEQFF.